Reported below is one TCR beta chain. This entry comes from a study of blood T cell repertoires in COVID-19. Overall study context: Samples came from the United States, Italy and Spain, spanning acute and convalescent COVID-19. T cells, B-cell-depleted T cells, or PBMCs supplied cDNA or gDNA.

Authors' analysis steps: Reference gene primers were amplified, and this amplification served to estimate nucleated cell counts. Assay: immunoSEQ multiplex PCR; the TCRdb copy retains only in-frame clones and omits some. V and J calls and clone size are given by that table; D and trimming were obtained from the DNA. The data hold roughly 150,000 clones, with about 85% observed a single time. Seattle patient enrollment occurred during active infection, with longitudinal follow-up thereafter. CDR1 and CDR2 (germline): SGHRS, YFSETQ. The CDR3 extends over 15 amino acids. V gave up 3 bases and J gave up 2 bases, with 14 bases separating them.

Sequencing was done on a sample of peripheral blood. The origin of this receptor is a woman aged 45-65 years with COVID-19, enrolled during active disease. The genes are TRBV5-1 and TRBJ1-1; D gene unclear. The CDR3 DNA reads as TGCGCCAGCAGCTCGGGTCAAACCCTCAACACTGAAGCTTTCTTT. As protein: CASSSGQTLNTEAFF.